Below, one T cell receptor (beta chain) is given with its context. Its cognate antigen is unknown. The data stem from a study of cytomegalovirus exposure and HLA in healthy donors. Clones were read by immunoSEQ multiplex PCR, and TCRdb kept only the in-frame ones, dropping some. The sample holds roughly 140,000 clones, around 86% seen once. CDR3 length: 16 residues. Trimming took off 0 bases at V and 0 bases at J, with 13 bases between the two ends. From germline, CDR1 is SGHTS and CDR2 YDEGEE. Findings and caveats of the study: A few of the chains that were CMV-associated were confirmed in vitro to be specific for CMV antigens.

The chain uses TRBV5-8 and TRBJ2-7; maybe TRBD2 (5 bases). The sample was PBMCs. The source of this sequence is a man aged 18 to 29 in good health and CMV-seropositive. CDR3 sequence reads: CASSLAEGSASYEQYF. The CDR3 nucleotides read TGTGCCAGCAGCTTGGCCGAGGGCAGTGCCTCCTACGAGCAGTACTTC.